Sequencing of this TCR beta chain was carried out in a study of cytomegalovirus exposure and HLA in healthy donors. Study observations and caveats: Both high specificity and high sensitivity reportedly marked the classifier's diagnosis of cytomegalovirus status. A likely sequencing artifact accounted for one observed cluster of highly shared sequence variants.

Details on this clone: Its specificity is not known.

Both 60 Vbeta primers and 13 Jbeta primers went into the PCR. Source study methods: An analysis performed later counted 60 million to 90 million unique TCR beta chains (roughly 11 million of them shared). The method was immunoSEQ multiplex PCR; TCRdb's version includes in-frame clones alone and lacks a portion of them. D and trimming were read from the DNA, whereas the V and J calls and clone size are those reported in that table. The sample holds 200,000 or so clones; about 79% are singletons and the top ten take around 1.8%. Despite likely unrecorded immune exposures, the donors were nominally healthy at the time of sampling. Sequenced sample: PBMCs. The receptor's source is a man aged 18 to 29 in good health and CMV-seronegative.

CDR3 amino acids: CAGGREKLFF. The CDR3 DNA reads as TGTGCTGGCGGAAGGGAAAAACTGTTTTTT. V is TRBV30 and J is TRBJ1-4, with D unclear. The CDR3 contains 10 residues. Germline CDR1 reads GTSNPN; CDR2 reads SVGIG (reference sequence). Full variable domain (remainder filled in from reference TRBV30 and TRBJ1-4): SQTIHQWPATLVQPVGSPLSLECTVEGTSNPNLYWYRQAAGRGLQLLFYSVGIGQISSEVPQNLSASRPQDRQFILSSKKLLLSDSGFYLCAGGREKLFFGSGTQLSVL.